What follows are 24 T cell receptor beta chains derived from one specimen sequenced in a study of T-cell memory formation after mild COVID-19. TCRdb reprocessed the 5' RACE reads with MiXCR, giving one entry per CDR3 protein. The top ten clones hold around 12% of a sample with roughly 560,000 distinct CDR3 sequences, about 20% of them seen once. Sequencing was carried out using PBMCs or a T cell subset sorted from them (not recorded which). These TCRs come from an adult woman who had mild COVID-19 (a few samples of this study predate the infection). Cell type and time point are not known.

The chain joins TRBV20-1 to TRBJ1-1, with D maybe TRBD1 (6 bases). V lost 5 bases to trimming and J lost 5 bases, with 18 bases between them. Germline lookup yields CDR1 DFQATT and CDR2 SNEGSKA (reference sequence). CDR3 size: 14 residues. The CDR3 DNA follows: TGCAGTGCTGACAAACTCAGGGGAGGTACTGAAGCTTTCTTT. The encoded protein is CSADKLRGGTEAFF.

V and J are TRBV5-1 and TRBJ2-1, with TRBD2 matching 9 bases. The germline gives CDR1 SGHRS, CDR2 YFSETQ. J gave up 8 bases and V 4 bases, and 7 bases lay outside the gene matches. The CDR3 extends over 14 amino acids. In DNA, the CDR3 is TGCGCCAGCAGCATCGGGACTAGCACCGATGAGCAGTTCTTC. Its translation is CASSIGTSTDEQFF.

In its sample, this clonotype was seen a few times. The V call is TRBV30, the J call TRBJ1-1; TRBD1 aligns across 11 bases. The germline V gene encodes CDR1 GTSNPN and CDR2 SVGIG (reference sequence). Germline trimming cut 0 bases from V and 1 base from J; bases unmatched to any gene: 13. CDR3 length: 19 amino acids. CDR3 DNA sequence: TGTGCCTGGAGTGTAGGGGACAGGGGGAATCCGGGATGGAACACTGAAGCTTTCTTT. Its protein product is CAWSVGDRGNPGWNTEAFF.

The chain joins TRBV11-3 to TRBJ2-1; D is perhaps TRBD2 (6 bases). This CDR3 contains 15 residues. Germline assignment: CDR1 SGHNT and CDR2 YENEEA. V was cut by 4 bases and J by 7 bases, with 17 bases left in between. DNA of the CDR3: TGTGCCAGCAGCTCCCCGGGAGTAGCGGCAAATGAGCAGTTCTTC. It codes for CASSSPGVAANEQFF. Looking up the rest from reference TRBV11-3 and TRBJ2-1 gives the full variable domain: EAGVVQSPRYKIIEKKQPVAFWCNPISGHNTLYWYLQNLGQGPELLIRYENEEAVDDSQLPKDRFSAERLKGVDSTLKIQPAELGDSAVYLCASSSPGVAANEQFFGPGTRLTVL.

The rearrangement joins TRBV25-1 to TRBJ1-2; 10 bases match TRBD1. The CDR3 runs 13 residues. V was pared by 8 bases and J by 7 bases, with 7 bases of the junction left unmatched. Germline assignment: CDR1 MGHDK and CDR2 SYGVNS. The CDR3 sequence: CASVKGQGTGYTF. In DNA, the CDR3 is TGTGCCAGCGTTAAGGGACAGGGGACTGGCTACACCTTC.

As DNA, the CDR3 is TGTGCCAGCAGTGGCGATGGGGCCTACAATGAGCAGTTCTTC. Residues: CASSGDGAYNEQFF. The gene calls are TRBV12-3 or TRBV12-4 and TRBJ2-1, with D hard to call. V lost 5 bases, J lost 2 bases, and 10 bases lay in between. The CDR3 is 14 residues long.

The chain joins TRBV23-1 to TRBJ2-4; 10 bases map to TRBD2. TRBV23-1 has ORF status, its function being uncertain. The CDR3 runs 15 residues. The J segment lost 5 bases and the V segment lost 6 bases, leaving 7 bases of the junction unmatched. The CDR3 here is CASRTAGGPENIQYF. DNA of the CDR3: TGCGCCAGCAGAACAGCGGGGGGGCCTGAAAACATTCAGTACTTC.

The sample holds a few counts of this clonotype. The gene calls are TRBV12-3 or TRBV12-4 and TRBJ2-2; TRBD1 matches at 8 bases. The V gene end was trimmed by 6 bases and the J gene end by 3 bases; junction bases not matched to a gene: 12. The CDR3 covers 17 residues. CDR3 nucleotide sequence: TGTGCCAGCAGCGACGGGCCGGCAGGGGGCGACACCGGGGAGCTGTTTTTT. It is translated as CASSDGPAGGDTGELFF.

The V call is TRBV28, the J call TRBJ2-7; 8 bases are a match to TRBD1. V lost 8 bases and J lost 2; bases outside the gene matches: 5. CDR3 length: 13 amino acids. The germline V gene has CDR1 MDHEN and CDR2 SYDVKM. DNA for the CDR3: TGTGCCAGCGGTCCGGGACAGGCCTACGAGCAGTACTTC. Translated, it gives CASGPGQAYEQYF.

A few counts support this clonotype. The rearrangement joins TRBV10-3 to TRBJ1-6, with 8 bases lining up with TRBD1. V lost 6 bases and J lost 11; bases outside the gene matches: 6. The CDR3 is 13 amino acids. Germline loops: CDR1 ENHRY, CDR2 SYGVKD. In DNA, the CDR3 is TGTGCCATCAGATCCGGGACAGGAGCACCCCTCCACTTT. Its protein product is CAIRSGTGAPLHF.

The V call is TRBV29-1, the J call TRBJ2-5; 7 bases align to TRBD1. Germline V gene data show CDR1 as SQVTM and CDR2 as ANQGSEA. V was pared by 7 bases and J by 2 bases, with 7 bases of the junction left unmatched. This CDR3 is built from 13 residues. This CDR3 reads CSGDRGHQETQYF. CDR3 sequence (DNA): TGCAGCGGGGATAGGGGGCATCAAGAGACCCAGTACTTC.

The J gene is TRBJ2-2, the V gene TRBV7-6; 8 positions match TRBD2. J lost 4 bases, V lost 1 base, and 11 bases had no gene match. Germline-derived CDR1 and CDR2 are SGHVS and FNYEAQ. The length of the CDR3 is 18 residues. CDR3 protein: CASSLVVVGGAGTGELFF. CDR3 nucleotides: TGTGCCAGCAGCTTAGTAGTGGTCGGGGGGGCCGGCACCGGGGAGCTGTTTTTT.

The chain has TRBV30 and TRBJ1-2; 7 nucleotides agree with TRBD1. This CDR3 spans 13 amino acids. Germline V CDR1 and CDR2: GTSNPN, SVGIG (reference sequence). V was pared by 8 bases and J by 8 bases, with 14 bases of the junction left unmatched. CDR3 amino acids: CAHSRGQALGYTF. CDR3 nucleotide sequence: TGTGCCCACTCGAGGGGGCAGGCCTTGGGCTACACCTTC.

The V and J genes are TRBV2 and TRBJ2-5, with a tentative D call TRBD2 (6 bases). V lost 7 bases, J lost 7 bases, and 19 bases lay in between. The CDR3 is made up of 14 amino acids. CDR1 and CDR2 (germline): SNHLY, FYNNEI. The CDR3 DNA reads as TGTGCCAGCATGCCGGGACTGCCTCTGGCGACCCAGTACTTC. This sequence encodes CASMPGLPLATQYF.

This clonotype appeared a few times. The CDR3 DNA is TGTGCCAGTGGGACTAGCGGGGGGGTCGGGGAGCTGTTTTTT. The encoded protein is CASGTSGGVGELFF. This chain connects TRBV12-3 or TRBV12-4 to TRBJ2-2, with 16 bases matching TRBD2. The ends lost 9 bases at V and 7 bases at J; junction bases unmatched: 2. CDR3 length: 14 amino acids.

The V gene is TRBV15, the J gene TRBJ1-5, with D perhaps matching TRBD1 (6 bases). Trimming shortened V by 4 bases and J by 1 base, and 14 bases separated the two germline ends. CDR1 LNHNV and CDR2 YYDKDF come from the germline V gene (reference sequence). This CDR3 region has 16 residues. CDR3 protein: CATSNIPGHSNQPQHF. DNA of the CDR3: TGTGCCACCAGCAACATACCGGGACACAGCAATCAGCCCCAGCATTTT. The entire variable domain, with the rest obtained from reference TRBV15 and TRBJ1-5, is as follows: DAMVIQNPRYQVTQFGKPVTLSCSQTLNHNVMYWYQQKSSQAPKLLFHYYDKDFNNEADTPDNFQSRRPNTSFCFLDIRSPGLGDTAMYLCATSNIPGHSNQPQHFGDGTRLSIL.

V usage is TRBV29-1 and J usage is TRBJ2-7, with D uncertain. V dropped 3 bases and J dropped 2 bases, with 8 bases sitting between them. Per the germline V gene, CDR1 is SQVTM and CDR2 is ANQGSEA. CDR3 size: 12 residues. The CDR3 region has the DNA TGCAGCGTTGACAAGGGTACCTACGAGCAGTACTTC. It is translated as CSVDKGTYEQYF.

The rearrangement uses TRBV9 and TRBJ2-4, with a weak D call TRBD2 (5 bases). Trimming removed 0 bases at V and 3 bases at J, with 10 bases between. The CDR3 sequence is 15 residues long. CDR1 is SGDLS, CDR2 YYNGEE, per germline. The CDR3 DNA follows: TGTGCCAGCAGCGTAGGGGTTCGGGGCAAAAACATTCAGTACTTC. Protein sequence: CASSVGVRGKNIQYF.

CDR3 loop: CASSQGRASYNEQFF. In nucleotides, the CDR3 is TGCGCCAGCAGCCAAGGGCGAGCGTCTTACAATGAGCAGTTCTTC. This chain connects TRBV4-3 to TRBJ2-1; no clear D. Trimming left V 1 base short and J 4 bases short, with 11 bases between. Per germline, CDR1 LGHNA and CDR2 YSLEER. CDR3 length: 15 residues.

This chain connects TRBV7-9 to TRBJ2-7, with TRBD1 matching 7 bases. This CDR3 has 13 amino acids. V lost 3 bases and J lost 5; bases outside the gene matches: 4. Germline CDR1 and CDR2: SEHNR and FQNEAQ (reference sequence). CDR3 in amino acids: CASSFPGQNEQYF. The CDR3 region has the DNA TGTGCCAGCAGCTTCCCGGGACAGAACGAGCAGTACTTC.

This chain links TRBV25-1 with TRBJ2-3; TRBD1 matches 7 bases. The CDR3 extends over 14 amino acids. J gave up 6 bases and V 3 bases, and 6 bases lay outside the gene matches. Germline V gene lookup returns CDR1 MGHDK and CDR2 SYGVNS. CDR3: CASSDPGTVDTQYF. The CDR3 DNA reads TGTGCCAGCAGTGACCCGGGGACAGTCGATACGCAGTATTTT.

The chain links TRBV4-1 to TRBJ2-7, with 14 bases that match TRBD2. Germline V gives CDR1 MGHRA, CDR2 YSYEKL. V lost 4 bases and J lost 2; bases outside the gene matches: 4. This CDR3 region has 16 residues. The CDR3 region has the DNA TGCGCCAGCAGCCGCGGGACTAGCGGGGGTACCTACGAGCAGTACTTC. Its translation is CASSRGTSGGTYEQYF.

The chain recombines TRBV15 with TRBJ2-1, with D uncertain. The germline V gene encodes CDR1 LNHNV and CDR2 YYDKDF (reference sequence). V lost 1 base and J 6 bases, leaving 4 bases between the germline ends. This CDR3 is built from 12 residues. The CDR3 protein is CATSRVGNEQFF. CDR3 bases: TGTGCCACCAGCAGAGTTGGCAATGAGCAGTTCTTC.

The chain employs TRBV20-1 and TRBJ2-7, with 14 bases identical to TRBD2. J lost 2 bases, V lost 6 bases, and 3 bases had no gene match. The germline V gene has CDR1 DFQATT and CDR2 SNEGSKA (reference sequence). The CDR3 sequence is 14 residues long. The CDR3: CSAGTSGRAYEQYF. The CDR3 nucleotides are TGCAGTGCCGGGACTAGCGGGAGAGCCTACGAGCAGTACTTC.